One and the same sample provided the 10 T cell receptor beta chains below, sequenced in a study of brain metastases from non-small cell lung cancer. Libraries were prepared by immunoSEQ multiplex PCR; TCRdb keeps only in-frame clonotypes and omits some of them. The sample has about 2,000 clones; roughly 81% are singletons. Sequenced: primary lung tumor tissue. All receptors come from a donor aged 40 or over with non-small cell lung cancer.

This chain uses TRBV3-1 (or the pseudogene TRBV3-2) with TRBJ2-3; tentative D call: TRBD1 (5 bases). The CDR3 contains 15 residues. V lost 0 bases and J lost 0, with 7 bases in between. Germline assignment: CDR1 LGHDT and CDR2 YNNKEL (reference sequence). Here the CDR3 DNA reads TGTGCCAGCAGCCAAGATTGGGGCAGCACAGATACGCAGTATTTT. Its translation is CASSQDWGSTDTQYF.

The chain joins TRBV6-2 or TRBV6-3 to TRBJ2-7; D ambiguous. The V gene lost 6 bases and the J gene lost 1 base, with 10 bases spanning the gap. Looked up from germline, CDR1 is MNHEY and CDR2 is SVGEGT. The length of the CDR3 is 13 residues. The CDR3 loop is CASSLGQSYEQYF. CDR3 bases: TGTGCCAGCAGCCTTGGGCAGTCCTACGAGCAGTACTTC.

CDR3 DNA: TGTGCCAGCAGCTCTAGGGGAGAGCAGTTCTTC. Its translation is CASSSRGEQFF. The rearrangement joins TRBV25-1 to TRBJ2-1; maybe TRBD1 (5 bases). This CDR3 spans 11 amino acids. Germline assignment: CDR1 MGHDK and CDR2 SYGVNS. V was trimmed by 6 bases and J by 10 bases, leaving 10 bases between them.

V is TRBV6-5 and J is TRBJ2-5, with TRBD2 matching over 7 bases. Germline values: CDR1 MNHEY, CDR2 SVGAGI. Losses at the gene ends were 2 bases for V and 5 bases for J; bases not matched to a gene: 2. CDR3 length: 13 residues. CDR3 coding DNA: TGTGCCAGCAGTTACGCGGGAGCGGAGACCCAGTACTTC. Its translation: CASSYAGAETQYF.

The rearrangement links TRBV7-2 to TRBJ2-7; D ambiguous. The length of the CDR3 is 14 residues. Looked up from germline, CDR1 is SGHTA and CDR2 is FQGNSA. V was pared by 5 bases and J by 2 bases, with 13 bases between. In DNA, the CDR3 is TGTGCCAGCAGCGGGCGGACGGCGACCTACGAGCAGTACTTC. It yields the protein CASSGRTATYEQYF.

This clone was seen only once. A much bigger clone sits one base away, suggesting this may be a read error. In the same sample, other DNA sequences code for this CDR3. The gene calls are TRBV13 and TRBJ2-7; 11 bases map to TRBD1. The germline gives CDR1 PRHDT, CDR2 FYEKMQ (reference sequence). The ends lost 6 bases at V and 2 bases at J; junction bases unmatched: 3. The CDR3 extends over 14 amino acids. The CDR3 sequence: CASSSGQGAYEQYF. Here the CDR3 DNA reads TGTGCCAGCAGTTCGGGACAGGGGGCCTACGAGCAGTACTTC.

The rearrangement links TRBV19 to TRBJ2-2; 8 bases line up with TRBD2. Trimming took 6 bases from V and 3 from J; bases not matched to a gene: 9. Germline V CDR1 and CDR2: LNHDA, SQIVND (reference sequence). The CDR3 sequence is 16 residues long. CDR3 in amino acids: CASSPLAGRDTGELFF. In DNA, the CDR3 is TGTGCCAGTAGCCCCTTAGCGGGAAGGGACACCGGGGAGCTGTTTTTT. Variable domain in full (rest from reference TRBV19 and TRBJ2-2): DGGITQSPKYLFRKEGQNVTLSCEQNLNHDAMYWYRQDPGQGLRLIYYSQIVNDFQKGDIAEGYSVSREKKESFPLTVTSAQKNPTAFYLCASSPLAGRDTGELFFGEGSRLTVL.

This clone was detected a few times. Other nucleotide sequences from this sample produce the same CDR3. V usage is TRBV14 and J usage is TRBJ1-3; the D is unclear. Trimming removed 2 bases at V and 5 bases at J, with 13 bases between. Germline CDR1 is SGHDN and CDR2 is FVKESK. This CDR3 has 15 amino acids. CDR3 residues: CASSQKDHSRNTIYF. CDR3 sequence (DNA): TGTGCCAGCAGCCAAAAGGACCACAGCCGAAACACCATATATTTT.

The chain joins TRBV9 to TRBJ2-3, with TRBD2 matching over 8 bases. Germline V gene data show CDR1 as SGDLS and CDR2 as YYNGEE. V lost 7 bases and J lost 2; bases outside the gene matches: 9. This CDR3 contains 15 residues. CDR3 nucleotides: TGTGCCAGCGGAACTAGCGGTCTGGTCACAGATACGCAGTATTTT. Translation gives CASGTSGLVTDTQYF.

The V and J genes are TRBV5-1 and TRBJ2-1; D gene uncertain. With 0 bases removed from V and 3 bases from J, the gap between germline ends came to 7 bases. This CDR3 has 14 amino acids. The germline V gene has CDR1 SGHRS and CDR2 YFSETQ. This CDR3 is CASSLETIYNEQFF. DNA of the CDR3: TGCGCCAGCAGCTTGGAAACTATCTACAATGAGCAGTTCTTC.